The 18 T cell receptor beta chains reported below all come from one sample, sequenced in a study of blood T cell repertoires in COVID-19 (dated by TCRdb to 2020 to 2022). The library was obtained by the immunoSEQ multiplex PCR assay. Not all clones reach the TCRdb copy of this immuneACCESS table, which keeps in-frame sequences only. Checked studies attribute under half of the gap to unresolved V genes and leave the rest unexplained. Counted in this sample were about 110,000 clones; less than 75% of them appeared once. The ten top clones hold about 1.8% of the sample. Sequencing was carried out using peripheral blood. The receptors derive from a woman aged 35 to 49 with acute or convalescent COVID-19.

Concerning this clone: A read error may be the cause here, since a much bigger clone is one base away. The gene calls are TRBV25-1 and TRBJ1-1, with TRBD1 identical over 9 bases. Germline lookup yields CDR1 MGHDK and CDR2 SYGVNS. The CDR3 runs 14 residues. The trim removed 6 bases at V and 1 base at J, leaving 3 bases unmatched. CDR3 nucleotides: TGTGCCAGCAGCCTGACAGGGGGGAACACTGAAGCTTTCTTT. Translation: CASSLTGGNTEAFF.

This chain connects TRBV28 to TRBJ1-4; D might be TRBD1 (6 bases). CDR1 and CDR2 (germline): MDHEN, SYDVKM. The CDR3 has 12 amino acids. V was shortened by 3 bases and J by 15 bases, with 14 bases between the two germline ends. In DNA form, the CDR3 reads TGTGCCAGCAGTTTCCTACAGGGACGATTGTTTTTT. This codes for CASSFLQGRLFF. Combining the CDR3 with reference TRBV28 and TRBJ1-4 gives the whole variable domain DVKVTQSSRYLVKRTGEKVFLECVQDMDHENMFWYRQDPGLGLRLIYFSYDVKMKEKGDIPEGYSVSREKKERFSLILESASTNQTSMYLCASSFLQGRLFFGSGTQLSVL.

This clone occurred a few times. The chain carries TRBV25-1 and TRBJ1-2; a weak D match, TRBD1 (6 bases). The CDR3 covers 12 residues. The V end was cut by 4 bases, the J end by 5 bases, with 8 bases between. The germline V gene has CDR1 MGHDK and CDR2 SYGVNS. The CDR3: CASSVQGYGYTF. Written as DNA, the CDR3 is TGTGCCAGCAGTGTACAGGGATATGGCTACACCTTC.

The rearrangement joins TRBV2 to TRBJ1-5, with 7 bases matching TRBD1. In germline, CDR1 is SNHLY, CDR2 FYNNEI. J lost 2 bases, V lost 3 bases, and 4 bases had no gene match. The CDR3 contains 15 residues. For the CDR3, the DNA is TGTGCCAGCAGTGAGGGACAGCCGGGCAATCAGCCCCAGCATTTT. Its translation: CASSEGQPGNQPQHF.

This rearrangement joins TRBV14 to TRBJ2-3; 8 bases are a match to TRBD2. Germline lookup yields CDR1 SGHDN and CDR2 FVKESK. The CDR3 has 18 residues. The V gene end was trimmed by 2 bases and the J gene end by 4 bases; junction bases not matched to a gene: 14. CDR3 in DNA: TGTGCCAGCAGCCAACTCAGAACCCCGGGGGGGAGGGCAGATACGCAGTATTTT. This codes for CASSQLRTPGGRADTQYF.

The gene calls are TRBV5-8 and TRBJ1-4, with TRBD1 identical over 8 bases. CDR3 length: 15 residues. V was clipped by 4 bases and J by 8 bases; unmatched bases: 10. CDR1 SGHTS and CDR2 YDEGEE come from the germline V gene. The chain's CDR3 is CASSPLTGVDEKLFF. Here the CDR3 DNA reads TGTGCCAGCAGCCCTCTGACAGGGGTTGACGAAAAACTGTTTTTT.

The V gene is TRBV15, the J gene TRBJ2-5; the match to TRBD2 covers 12 bases. CDR3 length: 16 amino acids. With 5 bases clipped from V and 5 bases from J, the junction kept 9 bases outside the gene matches. Germline loops: CDR1 LNHNV, CDR2 YYDKDF (reference sequence). CDR3 protein: CATSALAGGGSETQYF. CDR3 nucleotides: TGTGCCACCAGCGCACTAGCGGGGGGCGGGTCTGAGACCCAGTACTTC.

V is TRBV7-9 and J is TRBJ1-5; TRBD1 matches 7 bases. The V and J ends lost 5 bases and 5 bases, in that order; junction bases with no gene match: 6. This CDR3 region has 14 residues. Per germline, CDR1 SEHNR and CDR2 FQNEAQ (reference sequence). In DNA form, the CDR3 reads TGTGCCAGCAGCATGACAGGGAGTCATCAGCCCCAGCATTTT. Residues: CASSMTGSHQPQHF.

This clone was recorded at least ten times. The chain employs TRBV11-2 and TRBJ2-1; the D gene is possibly TRBD2 (6 bases). Germline assignment: CDR1 SGHAT and CDR2 FQNNGV. The ends were cut back, 5 bases at V and 3 bases at J, with 11 bases in the middle. The CDR3 has 14 residues. CDR3 amino acids: CASSLRRGYNEQFF. The CDR3 region has the DNA TGTGCCAGCAGCCTTCGGAGGGGCTACAATGAGCAGTTCTTC. The full variable domain, completed using reference TRBV11-2 and TRBJ2-1, is EAGVAQSPRYKIIEKRQSVAFWCNPISGHATLYWYQQILGQGPKLLIQFQNNGVVDDSQLPKDRFSAERLKGVDSTLKIQPAKLEDSAVYLCASSLRRGYNEQFFGPGTRLTVL.

The chain has TRBV28 and TRBJ2-7; TRBD2 might be the D (6 bases). From germline, CDR1 is MDHEN and CDR2 SYDVKM. The CDR3 runs to 14 residues. Trimming pared 5 bases from V and 2 bases from J, leaving 13 bases between. Written as DNA, the CDR3 is TGTGCCAGCAGTCAACAGCGGGCGCCCTACGAGCAGTACTTC. Its protein is CASSQQRAPYEQYF.

The CDR3 DNA follows: TGTGCCAGCAGGGGGCCTCCACCCCTCCACTTT. It codes for CASRGPPPLHF. This chain links TRBV2 with TRBJ1-6; D may be TRBD1 (5 bases). Between the trimmed V and J ends, which lost 6 bases and 11 bases, there was a span of 8 bases. There are 11 residues in the CDR3. Per the germline V gene, CDR1 is SNHLY and CDR2 is FYNNEI.

The rearrangement joins TRBV18 to TRBJ2-6, with D perhaps TRBD2 (5 bases). Germline values: CDR1 KGHSH, CDR2 LQKENI. Trimming stripped 3 bases from V and 3 bases from J, with 9 bases between. This CDR3 region has 15 residues. The CDR3 here is CASSPARGGANVLTF. The CDR3 DNA reads TGTGCCAGCTCACCCGCTCGGGGTGGGGCCAACGTCCTGACTTTC.

The chain employs TRBV10-3 and TRBJ2-7, with D perhaps TRBD2 (6 bases). V was pared by 7 bases and J by 0 bases, with 13 bases between. CDR3 length equals 14 residues. Germline loops: CDR1 ENHRY, CDR2 SYGVKD. CDR3 in amino acids: CAITDGTPSYEQYF. DNA for the CDR3: TGTGCCATCACCGACGGGACTCCCTCCTACGAGCAGTACTTC.

The genes are TRBV6-5 and TRBJ2-7; TRBD1 might be the D (6 bases). CDR3 length: 15 residues. Trimming shortened V by 2 bases and J by 2 bases, and 13 bases separated the two germline ends. CDR1 is MNHEY, CDR2 SVGAGI, per germline. The CDR3 protein is CASSYGGLNTYEQYF. The CDR3 coding sequence is TGTGCCAGCAGTTACGGGGGCCTGAATACCTACGAGCAGTACTTC.

The CDR3 reads CASSLQEDTEAFF. The CDR3 DNA is TGCGCCAGCAGCTTACAAGAGGACACTGAAGCTTTCTTT. This chain connects TRBV5-1 to TRBJ1-1; no reliable D call. Trimming cost V 2 bases and J 3 bases, with 8 bases left between them. This CDR3 spans 13 amino acids. Germline CDR1 is SGHRS and CDR2 is YFSETQ.

This clone was counted only a few times. The J gene is TRBJ1-6, the V gene TRBV10-3; a possible D gene is TRBD1 (6 bases). Trimming took 6 bases from V and 10 from J, leaving 16 bases between them. The CDR3 spans 14 residues. Germline values: CDR1 ENHRY, CDR2 SYGVKD. The CDR3 sequence is CAIRGSAGESPLHF. The CDR3 coding sequence is TGTGCCATCAGGGGGTCGGCAGGGGAATCACCCCTCCACTTT.

This chain uses TRBV21-1 with TRBJ2-4; the table's D call TRBD1 went unverified against the DNA. TRBV21-1 is a pseudogene. This CDR3 spans 19 amino acids. The CDR3 is CASSKKTGGTAGAKNIQYF. The CDR3 nucleotides read TGTGCCAGCAGCAAAAAGACAGGGGGTACCGCAGGGGCCAAAAACATTCAGTACTTC.

This rearrangement joins TRBV7-2 to TRBJ1-6; a weak D match, TRBD1 (5 bases). Germline CDR1 reads SGHTA; CDR2 reads FQGNSA. Trimming stripped 1 base from V and 8 bases from J, with 9 bases between. The length of the CDR3 is 14 residues. The CDR3 sequence is CASSLEGQYSPLHF. In nucleotides, the CDR3 is TGTGCCAGCAGCTTAGAAGGACAATATTCACCCCTCCACTTT.